This TCR beta chain stems from a study of radiotherapy plus CTLA-4 blockade in lung cancer. Looking at the study overall: Objective responses were recorded in roughly 20% of patients, with disease control recorded in roughly 31%.

Findings and limits, study-wide: Early shifts in blood T cell clones, with interferon-beta, reportedly predicted response best. Once radiotherapy plus ipilimumab had been given, TCR clones derived from tumor expanded in blood.

Turning to this clone: Its antigen is currently unknown.

Assay: immunoSEQ multiplex PCR; the TCRdb copy retains only in-frame clones and omits some. The sample holds about 120,000 clones; nearly 80% are singletons and the top ten take 5.2%. Treatment of patients with chemo-refractory metastatic non-small-cell lung cancer consisted of focal radiation plus CTLA-4 blockade with ipilimumab. The specimen comprised peripheral blood, sampled from a patient treated with radiotherapy plus ipilimumab. The source is a human donor with non-small cell lung cancer who had a partial response to radiotherapy plus ipilimumab.

CDR3 bases: TGTGCCAGCAGCCTCCGGGGAAATAGCGGGAGCGGGGAGCTGTTTTTT. Its translation: CASSLRGNSGSGELFF. The chain combines TRBV9 with TRBJ2-2; 9 bases align to TRBD2. The CDR3 has 16 residues. Germline CDR1 is SGDLS and CDR2 is YYNGEE. Losses at the gene ends were 4 bases for V and 7 bases for J; bases not matched to a gene: 11.